One T cell receptor (beta chain) is described in this entry. Germline assignment: CDR1 MDHEN and CDR2 SYDVKM. Unmatched junction bases numbered 3, after V lost 5 bases and J lost 2 bases. There are 14 residues in the CDR3. The record originates from a study of blood T cell repertoires in COVID-19. As for the study in general: From the United States, Italy and Spain came samples of acute and convalescent COVID-19. PBMCs, B-cell-depleted T cells, or T cells provided the cDNA or gDNA that made up the material.

The assay was immunoSEQ multiplex PCR, and TCRdb's table has in-frame clones only and misses some. The sample has 60,000 or so clones, roughly 72% seen once. Source material: peripheral blood. The rearrangement uses TRBV28 and TRBJ2-7; 10 positions agree with TRBD2. The sequence was collected from a woman aged 45-59 years with active or convalescent COVID-19. CDR3 bases: TGTGCCAGCAGTCCGGGACTAGCGCCCTACGAGCAGTACTTC. Amino acids: CASSPGLAPYEQYF.